The 16 T cell receptor beta chains below all came from one sample that was sequenced in a study of graft-versus-host responses after intestinal transplantation. Sequencing was performed with immunoSEQ multiplex PCR; in TCRdb, only in-frame clones are kept and a portion is missing. This table has around 130,000 clones, about 92% appearing once. Antigens for these TCRs are unknown. This sample comprised unstimulated CD4+ T cells sorted from spleen or lymph node cells, obtained before intestinal transplant. These receptors all stem from a human donor who received an intestinal transplant.

V usage is TRBV2 and J usage is TRBJ2-3; 10 nucleotides match TRBD2. V trimming: 6 bases; J trimming: 2 bases; junction bases outside the gene matches: 11. The CDR3 runs to 17 residues. Per the germline V gene, CDR1 is SNHLY and CDR2 is FYNNEI. CDR3 amino acids: CASRKGASGGLTDTQYF. DNA of the CDR3: TGTGCCAGCAGAAAGGGGGCTAGCGGGGGACTCACAGATACGCAGTATTTT.

J is TRBJ2-7 and V is TRBV6-5; possible D gene TRBD2, 6 bases. CDR1 and CDR2 (germline): MNHEY, SVGAGI. Trimming took 5 bases from V and 3 from J, leaving 14 bases between them. The CDR3 totals 14 residues. The CDR3 loop is CASSPSKGGYEQYF. The CDR3 DNA reads TGTGCCAGCAGTCCCTCGAAGGGAGGCTACGAGCAGTACTTC.

The gene calls are TRBV2 and TRBJ2-7; D might be TRBD1 (7 bases). The V gene lost 3 bases and the J gene lost 3 bases, with 15 bases spanning the gap. The CDR3 has 15 amino acids. Germline CDR1 SNHLY, CDR2 FYNNEI. The CDR3 nucleotides read TGTGCCAGCAGTGACGACAGGGAGGCCATCTACGAGCAGTACTTC. Translating it yields CASSDDREAIYEQYF.

V usage is TRBV18 and J usage is TRBJ2-3; D is perhaps TRBD1 (5 bases). The germline CDR1 and CDR2 sequences are KGHSH and LQKENI. Trimming shortened V by 6 bases and J by 5 bases, and 15 bases separated the two germline ends. The CDR3 consists of 14 residues. The CDR3 region has the DNA TGTGCCAGCTCCCCGACAGATACTGAAGATACGCAGTATTTT. This codes for CASSPTDTEDTQYF.

The chain carries TRBV19 and TRBJ1-2; D ambiguous. V was pared by 6 bases and J by 1 base, with 12 bases between. Germline-derived CDR1 and CDR2 are LNHDA and SQIVND (reference sequence). This CDR3 spans 14 amino acids. CDR3 loop: CASRNTRYNYGYTF. The DNA for the CDR3 is TGTGCCAGTAGGAACACCCGTTATAACTATGGCTACACCTTC.

This clone has only a few counts. This rearrangement joins TRBV7-9 to TRBJ1-6, with 7 bases fitting TRBD1. The germline V gene has CDR1 SEHNR and CDR2 FQNEAQ (reference sequence). J lost 6 bases, V lost 1 base, and 3 bases had no gene match. The CDR3 contains 15 residues. CDR3 sequence (DNA): TGTGCCAGCAGCTTAGAGGGGGCACCTAATTCACCCCTCCACTTT. Amino acids: CASSLEGAPNSPLHF.

The chain links TRBV5-5 to TRBJ2-6; D remains unclear. This CDR3 has 15 residues. CDR1 and CDR2 (germline): SGHKS, YYEKEE (reference sequence). Trimming stripped 7 bases from V and 0 bases from J, with 11 bases between. CDR3 amino acids: CASLPQLSGANVLTF. Written as DNA, the CDR3 is TGTGCCAGCCTACCACAGCTCTCTGGGGCCAACGTCCTGACTTTC.

The chain is built from TRBV5-5 and TRBJ2-5; 12 nucleotides line up with TRBD2. CDR1 is SGHKS and CDR2 is YYEKEE in the germline V gene (reference sequence). This CDR3 contains 13 residues. The ends lost 4 bases at V and 14 bases at J; junction bases unmatched: 9. The CDR3 loop reads CASSLPLAGGYYF. CDR3 DNA: TGTGCCAGCAGCCTGCCCCTAGCGGGGGGGTACTACTTC.

The chain uses TRBV9 and TRBJ2-5, with TRBD1 identical over 7 bases. With V trimmed by 4 bases and J by 5 bases, 11 bases remained unmatched. Germline CDR1 and CDR2: SGDLS and YYNGEE. This CDR3 has 15 amino acids. CDR3 sequence reads: CASSPREGGFETQYF. Here the CDR3 DNA reads TGTGCCAGCAGCCCTCGTGAAGGGGGCTTTGAGACCCAGTACTTC.

The chain combines TRBV5-1 with TRBJ2-5; D is undetermined. The CDR3 has 11 amino acids. V was pared by 8 bases and J by 0 bases, with 5 bases between. Germline V gene lookup returns CDR1 SGHRS and CDR2 YFSETQ. CDR3 region: CASTNQETQYF. The CDR3 DNA reads as TGCGCCAGTACAAACCAAGAGACCCAGTACTTC.

This sequence joins TRBV30 and TRBJ2-5; 10 bases map to TRBD2. V was clipped by 6 bases and J by 0 bases; unmatched bases: 1. The CDR3 has 13 residues. Germline CDR1 reads GTSNPN; CDR2 reads SVGIG (reference sequence). For the CDR3, the DNA is TGTGCCTGTAGCGGGGGGAACCAAGAGACCCAGTACTTC. Residues: CACSGGNQETQYF.

The chain links TRBV18 to TRBJ1-1; D perhaps matches TRBD1 (6 bases). The germline V and J ends were trimmed by 2 bases and 0 bases, with 10 bases remaining between them. This CDR3 contains 15 residues. The germline V gene encodes CDR1 KGHSH and CDR2 LQKENI. The CDR3 DNA reads as TGTGCCAGCTCACCAGGACAGCTATTGAACACTGAAGCTTTCTTT. Translated: CASSPGQLLNTEAFF.

The genes are TRBV6-6 and TRBJ1-3; 7 bases agree with TRBD1. CDR1 and CDR2 from the germline V gene are MNHNY and SVGAGI (reference sequence). The CDR3 is 15 amino acids. Germline trimming cut 6 bases from V and 3 bases from J; bases unmatched to any gene: 8. The CDR3 loop reads CASRATGRGGNTIYF. The CDR3 DNA reads TGTGCCAGCAGAGCGACAGGGAGAGGTGGAAACACCATATATTTT.

This chain links TRBV18 with TRBJ1-1, with D hard to call. Germline values: CDR1 KGHSH, CDR2 LQKENI. The length of the CDR3 is 15 residues. V was pared by 1 base and J by 3 bases, with 12 bases between. The CDR3 here is CASSPQSGRDTEAFF. The CDR3 coding sequence is TGTGCCAGCTCACCACAATCGGGGAGAGACACTGAAGCTTTCTTT.

V usage is TRBV1 and J usage is TRBJ2-3; TRBD1, the table's D call, was not compared with the DNA. TRBV1 is a pseudogene locus. The CDR3 runs 16 residues. The CDR3 sequence: CTSSQFGTGLTDTQYF. CDR3 DNA sequence: TGCACCAGCAGCCAATTCGGGACAGGGTTGACAGATACGCAGTATTTT.

CDR3 in DNA: TGTGCCAGCAGCTTGGAGGGCAGCTCCTATAATTCACCCCTCCACTTT. Encoded protein: CASSLEGSSYNSPLHF. This rearrangement joins TRBV5-4 to TRBJ1-6; D uncertain. Trimming took 0 bases from V and 0 from J, leaving 7 bases between them. The CDR3 extends over 16 amino acids. Looked up from germline, CDR1 is SGHNT and CDR2 is YYREEE (reference sequence).